This T cell receptor (beta chain) originates from a study of blood T cell repertoires in COVID-19. Background on the study: The United States, Italy and Spain supplied acute and convalescent COVID-19 samples. PBMCs, B-cell-depleted T cells, or T cells were the source of the cDNA or gDNA that made up the material.

The V gene's germline CDR1 is MNHNS and CDR2 SASEGT. V was pared by 0 bases and J by 4 bases, with 13 bases between. This CDR3 spans 17 amino acids. In the authors' workflow: Estimates of nucleated cell counts were drawn from the amplification of reference gene primers. Repertoires were generated with immunoSEQ multiplex PCR, while TCRdb's copy carries only in-frame clones and drops some. The D gene and trimming were derived from the DNA, and the V and J assignments and clone size from that table. The sample comprises about 200,000 clones, around nine tenths of which are singletons, and about 3% rests with the top ten.

This sequence joins TRBV6-1 and TRBJ2-6, with a tentative D call TRBD1 (6 bases). The source material was peripheral blood. The sequence came from a man aged 55 to 70 with acute or convalescent COVID-19. CDR3 in amino acids: CASSEALSGVGANVLTF. Written as DNA, the CDR3 is TGTGCCAGCAGTGAAGCGCTCTCAGGGGTCGGGGCCAACGTCCTGACTTTC.